This T cell receptor (beta chain) was obtained from a study of blood T cell repertoires in COVID-19. The CDR3 runs to 14 residues. Trimming took 6 bases from V and 7 from J, leaving 18 bases between them. From germline, CDR1 is MDHEN and CDR2 SYDVKM. Sequencing was performed with immunoSEQ multiplex PCR; in TCRdb, only in-frame clones are kept and a portion is missing. The sample includes 40,000 to 50,000 clones, roughly four fifths of them seen just once. The sequence was obtained from a man aged 35 to 55 with active or convalescent COVID-19. The sample taken for sequencing was peripheral blood. V usage is TRBV28 and J usage is TRBJ1-2; TRBD1 might be the D (5 bases). CDR3 DNA sequence: TGTGCCAGCAGCTCGCCAGGGCTCGGGCTTGGCTACACCTTC. It yields the protein CASSSPGLGLGYTF.